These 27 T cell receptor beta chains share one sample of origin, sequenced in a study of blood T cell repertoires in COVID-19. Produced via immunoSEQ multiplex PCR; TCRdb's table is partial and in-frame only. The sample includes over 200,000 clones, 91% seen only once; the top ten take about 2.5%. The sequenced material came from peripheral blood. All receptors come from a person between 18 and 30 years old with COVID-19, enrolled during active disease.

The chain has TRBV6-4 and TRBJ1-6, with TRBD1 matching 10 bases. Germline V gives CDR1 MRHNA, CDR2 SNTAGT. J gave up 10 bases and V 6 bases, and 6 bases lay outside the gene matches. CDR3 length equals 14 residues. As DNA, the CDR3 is TGTGCCAGCAGCATCGGACAGGGGGGCTCACCCCTCCACTTT. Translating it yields CASSIGQGGSPLHF.

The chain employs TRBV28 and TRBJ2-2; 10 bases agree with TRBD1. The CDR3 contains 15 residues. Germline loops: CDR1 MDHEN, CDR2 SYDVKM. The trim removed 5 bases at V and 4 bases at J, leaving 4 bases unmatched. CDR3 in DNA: TGTGCCAGCAGTGACAGGGGGCGGGTCACCGGGGAGCTGTTTTTT. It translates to CASSDRGRVTGELFF.

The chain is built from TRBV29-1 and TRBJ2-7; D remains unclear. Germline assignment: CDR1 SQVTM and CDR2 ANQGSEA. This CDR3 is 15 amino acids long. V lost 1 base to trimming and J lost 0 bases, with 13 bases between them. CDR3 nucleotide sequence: TGCAGCGTTGAAGCCGACTCTAGGAGCTCCTACGAGCAGTACTTC. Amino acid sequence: CSVEADSRSSYEQYF.

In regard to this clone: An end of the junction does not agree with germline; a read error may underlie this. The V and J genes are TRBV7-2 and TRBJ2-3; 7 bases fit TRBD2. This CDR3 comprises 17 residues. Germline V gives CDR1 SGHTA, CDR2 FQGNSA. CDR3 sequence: CAGSPQRYSGGTDTQYF. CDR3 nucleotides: TGTGCCGGCAGCCCCCAACGGTACAGCGGGGGCACAGATACGCAGTATTTT. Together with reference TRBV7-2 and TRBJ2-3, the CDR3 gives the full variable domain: GAGVSQSPSNKVTEKGKDVELRCDPISGHTALYWYRQSLGQGLEFLIYFQGNSAPDKSGLPSDRFSAERTGGSVSTLTIQRTQQEDSAVYLCAGSPQRYSGGTDTQYFGPGTRLTVL.

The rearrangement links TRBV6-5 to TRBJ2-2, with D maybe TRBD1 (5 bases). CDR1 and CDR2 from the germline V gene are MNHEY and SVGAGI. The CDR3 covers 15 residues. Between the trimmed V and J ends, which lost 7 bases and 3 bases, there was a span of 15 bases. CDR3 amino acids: CASTNRQTYTGELFF. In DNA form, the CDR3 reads TGTGCCAGCACAAACAGACAGACATACACCGGGGAGCTGTTTTTT.

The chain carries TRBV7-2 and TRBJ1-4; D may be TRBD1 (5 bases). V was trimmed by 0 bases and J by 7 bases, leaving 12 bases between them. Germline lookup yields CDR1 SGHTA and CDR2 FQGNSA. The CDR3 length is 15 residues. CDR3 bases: TGTGCCAGCAGCTTAGCTAGGGGTCCCTTTGAAAAACTGTTTTTT. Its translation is CASSLARGPFEKLFF.

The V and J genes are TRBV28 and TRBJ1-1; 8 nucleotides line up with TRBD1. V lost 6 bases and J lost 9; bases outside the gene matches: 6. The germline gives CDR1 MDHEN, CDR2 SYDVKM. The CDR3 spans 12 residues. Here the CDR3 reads CASSLRTGKAFF. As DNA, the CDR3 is TGTGCCAGCAGCCTTCGGACAGGGAAAGCTTTCTTT. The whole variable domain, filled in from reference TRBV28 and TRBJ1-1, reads DVKVTQSSRYLVKRTGEKVFLECVQDMDHENMFWYRQDPGLGLRLIYFSYDVKMKEKGDIPEGYSVSREKKERFSLILESASTNQTSMYLCASSLRTGKAFFGQGTRLTVV.

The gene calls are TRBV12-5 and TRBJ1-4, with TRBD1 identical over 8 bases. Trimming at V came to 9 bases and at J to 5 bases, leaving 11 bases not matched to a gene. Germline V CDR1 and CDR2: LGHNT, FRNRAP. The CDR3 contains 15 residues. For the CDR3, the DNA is TGTGCTAGCAACCTAAACAGGGGGTTCAATGAAAAACTGTTTTTT. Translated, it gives CASNLNRGFNEKLFF.

CDR3 loop: CASSPRTSGSADTQYF. In DNA form, the CDR3 reads TGCGCCAGCAGCCCTCGGACTAGCGGGAGCGCCGATACGCAGTATTTT. The J gene is TRBJ2-3, the V gene TRBV4-1; 13 nucleotides align to TRBD2. The length of the CDR3 is 16 residues. The V gene end was trimmed by 4 bases and the J gene end by 6 bases; junction bases not matched to a gene: 7. Germline assignment: CDR1 MGHRA and CDR2 YSYEKL.

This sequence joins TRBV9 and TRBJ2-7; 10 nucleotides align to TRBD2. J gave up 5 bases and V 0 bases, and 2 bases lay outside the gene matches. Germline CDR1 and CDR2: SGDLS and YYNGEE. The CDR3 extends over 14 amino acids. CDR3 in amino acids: CASSVASGSNEQYF. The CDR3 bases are TGTGCCAGCAGCGTAGCTAGCGGGAGTAACGAGCAGTACTTC. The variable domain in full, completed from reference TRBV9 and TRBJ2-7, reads DSGVTQTPKHLITATGQRVTLRCSPRSGDLSVYWYQQSLDQGLQFLIQYYNGEERAKGNILERFSAQQFPDLHSELNLSSLELGDSALYFCASSVASGSNEQYFGPGTRLTVT.

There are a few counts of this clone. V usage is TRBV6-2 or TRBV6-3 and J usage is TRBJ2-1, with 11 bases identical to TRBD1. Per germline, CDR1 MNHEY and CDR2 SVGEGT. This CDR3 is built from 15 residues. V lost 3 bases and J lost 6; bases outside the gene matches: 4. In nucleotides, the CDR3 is TGTGCCAGCAGTTATTCCGGGACAGGGGGCAATGAGCAGTTCTTC. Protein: CASSYSGTGGNEQFF.

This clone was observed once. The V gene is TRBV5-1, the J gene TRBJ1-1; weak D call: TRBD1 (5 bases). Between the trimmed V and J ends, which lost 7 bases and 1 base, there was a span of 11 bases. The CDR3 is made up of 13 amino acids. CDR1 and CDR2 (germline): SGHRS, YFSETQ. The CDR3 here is CASGGGENTEAFF. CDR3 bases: TGCGCCAGCGGTGGAGGGGAGAACACTGAAGCTTTCTTT.

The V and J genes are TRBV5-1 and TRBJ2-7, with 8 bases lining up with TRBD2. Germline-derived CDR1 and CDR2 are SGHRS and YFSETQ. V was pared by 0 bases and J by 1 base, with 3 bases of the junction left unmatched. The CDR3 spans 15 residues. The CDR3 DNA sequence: TGCGCCAGCAGCTTGGATAGCGGGACTTCCTACGAGCAGTACTTC. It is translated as CASSLDSGTSYEQYF.

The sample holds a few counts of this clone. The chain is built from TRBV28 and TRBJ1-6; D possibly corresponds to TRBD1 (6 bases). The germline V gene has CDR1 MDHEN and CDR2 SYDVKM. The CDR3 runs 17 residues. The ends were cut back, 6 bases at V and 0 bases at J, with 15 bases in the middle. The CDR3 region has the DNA TGTGCCAGCAGGTCCGTAGACAGGAGCTCCTATAATTCACCCCTCCACTTT. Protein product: CASRSVDRSSYNSPLHF.

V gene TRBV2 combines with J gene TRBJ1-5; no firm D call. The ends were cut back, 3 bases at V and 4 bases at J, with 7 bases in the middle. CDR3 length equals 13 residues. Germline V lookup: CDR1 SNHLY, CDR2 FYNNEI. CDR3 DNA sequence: TGTGCCAGCAGTGATATCTCTAATCAGCCCCAGCATTTT. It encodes CASSDISNQPQHF.

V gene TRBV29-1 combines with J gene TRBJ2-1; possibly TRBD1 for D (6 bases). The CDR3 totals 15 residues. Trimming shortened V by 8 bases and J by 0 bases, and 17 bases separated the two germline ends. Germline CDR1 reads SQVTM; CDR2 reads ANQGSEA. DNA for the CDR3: TGCAGCTCTAGGGGAGTGACAGGCTCCTACAATGAGCAGTTCTTC. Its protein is CSSRGVTGSYNEQFF.

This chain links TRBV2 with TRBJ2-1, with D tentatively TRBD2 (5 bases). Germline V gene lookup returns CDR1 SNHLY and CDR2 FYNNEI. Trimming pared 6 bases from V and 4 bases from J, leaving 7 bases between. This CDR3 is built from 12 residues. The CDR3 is CASSGMYNEQFF. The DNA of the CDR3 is TGTGCCAGCAGCGGGATGTACAATGAGCAGTTCTTC.

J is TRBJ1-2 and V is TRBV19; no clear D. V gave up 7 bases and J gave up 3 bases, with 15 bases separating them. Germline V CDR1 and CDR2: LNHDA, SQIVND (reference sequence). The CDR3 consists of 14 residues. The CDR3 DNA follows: TGTGCCAGTAATCCCGGGAGGTCGGACTATGGCTACACCTTC. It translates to CASNPGRSDYGYTF.

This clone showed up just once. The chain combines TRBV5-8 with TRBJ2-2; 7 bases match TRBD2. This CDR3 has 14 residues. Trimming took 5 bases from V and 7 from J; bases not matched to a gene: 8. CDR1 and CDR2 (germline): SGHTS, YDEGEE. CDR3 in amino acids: CASSGLAVNGELFF. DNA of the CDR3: TGTGCCAGCAGTGGGCTAGCGGTAAACGGGGAGCTGTTTTTT. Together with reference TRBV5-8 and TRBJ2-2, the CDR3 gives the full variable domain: EAGVTQSPTHLIKTRGQQATLRCSPISGHTSVYWYQQALGLGLQFLLWYDEGEERNRGNFPPRFSGRQFPNYSSELNVNALELEDSALYLCASSGLAVNGELFFGEGSRLTVL.

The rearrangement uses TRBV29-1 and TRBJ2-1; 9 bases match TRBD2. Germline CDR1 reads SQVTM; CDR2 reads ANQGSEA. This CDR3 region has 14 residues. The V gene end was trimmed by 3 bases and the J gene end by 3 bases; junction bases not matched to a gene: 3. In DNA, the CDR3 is TGCAGCGTTGAGAGCGGGAGGTACTACAATGAGCAGTTCTTC. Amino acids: CSVESGRYYNEQFF.

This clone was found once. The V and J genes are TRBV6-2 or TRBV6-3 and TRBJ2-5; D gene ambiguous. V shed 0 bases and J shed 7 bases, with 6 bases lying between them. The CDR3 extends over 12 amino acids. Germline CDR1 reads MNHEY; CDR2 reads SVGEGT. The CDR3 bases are TGTGCCAGCAGTTACTCCGACTCGACCCAGTACTTC. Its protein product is CASSYSDSTQYF.

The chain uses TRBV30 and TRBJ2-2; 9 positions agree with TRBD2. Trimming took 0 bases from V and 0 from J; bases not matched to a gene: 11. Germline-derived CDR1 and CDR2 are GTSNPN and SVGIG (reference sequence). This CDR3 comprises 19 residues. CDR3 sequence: CAWSVRRLAARSNTGELFF. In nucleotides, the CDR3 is TGTGCCTGGAGTGTACGAAGACTAGCGGCCCGTTCGAACACCGGGGAGCTGTTTTTT. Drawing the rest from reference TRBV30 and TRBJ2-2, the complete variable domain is SQTIHQWPATLVQPVGSPLSLECTVEGTSNPNLYWYRQAAGRGLQLLFYSVGIGQISSEVPQNLSASRPQDRQFILSSKKLLLSDSGFYLCAWSVRRLAARSNTGELFFGEGSRLTVL.

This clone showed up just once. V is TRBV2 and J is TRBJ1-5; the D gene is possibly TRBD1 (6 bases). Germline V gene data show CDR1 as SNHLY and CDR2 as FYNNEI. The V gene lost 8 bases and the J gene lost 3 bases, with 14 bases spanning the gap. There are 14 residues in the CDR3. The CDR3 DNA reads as TGTGCCAGCCGACCGGGACAAATCAATCAGCCCCAGCATTTT. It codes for CASRPGQINQPQHF.

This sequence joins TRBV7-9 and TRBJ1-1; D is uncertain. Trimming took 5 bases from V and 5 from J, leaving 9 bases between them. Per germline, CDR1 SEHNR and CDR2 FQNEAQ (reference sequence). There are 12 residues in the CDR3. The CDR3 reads CASSPVFTEAFF. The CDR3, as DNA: TGTGCCAGCAGCCCCGTTTTTACTGAAGCTTTCTTT.

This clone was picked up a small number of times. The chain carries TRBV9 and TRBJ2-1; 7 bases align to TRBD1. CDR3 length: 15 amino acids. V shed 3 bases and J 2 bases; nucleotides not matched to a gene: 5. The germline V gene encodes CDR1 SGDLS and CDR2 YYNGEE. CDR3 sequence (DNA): TGTGCCAGCAGCGCCGACAGGGATCCCTACAATGAGCAGTTCTTC. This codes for CASSADRDPYNEQFF.

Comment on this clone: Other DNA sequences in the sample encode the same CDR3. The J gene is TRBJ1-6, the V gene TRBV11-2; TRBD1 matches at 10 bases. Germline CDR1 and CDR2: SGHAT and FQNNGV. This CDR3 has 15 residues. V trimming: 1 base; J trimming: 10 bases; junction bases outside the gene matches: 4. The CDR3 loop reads CASSLVGTGVSPLHF. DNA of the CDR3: TGTGCCAGCAGCTTAGTTGGGACAGGGGTCTCACCCCTCCACTTT.

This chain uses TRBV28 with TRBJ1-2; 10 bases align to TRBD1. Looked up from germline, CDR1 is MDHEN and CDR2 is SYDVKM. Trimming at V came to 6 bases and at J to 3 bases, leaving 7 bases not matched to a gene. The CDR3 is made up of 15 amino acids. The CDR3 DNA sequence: TGTGCCAGCAGCCTCCCGGGACAGGGGTACTATGGCTACACCTTC. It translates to CASSLPGQGYYGYTF.